This T cell receptor beta chain is drawn from a study of blood T cell repertoires in COVID-19. There are 13 residues in the CDR3. With 3 bases removed from V and 7 bases from J, the gap between germline ends came to 7 bases. CDR1 is MNHNS and CDR2 is SASEGT in the germline V gene. Sequencing used immunoSEQ multiplex PCR; TCRdb keeps in-frame clones, though not all of them. The data hold around 50,000 clones, with 70% to 90% observed a single time. The V and J genes are TRBV6-1 and TRBJ1-6; no definite D call. The source is a man in his sixties with acute or convalescent COVID-19. The specimen was peripheral blood. CDR3 nucleotides: TGTGCCAGCAGTGACACGCAGAATTCACCCCTCCACTTT. This gives the protein CASSDTQNSPLHF.